The 12 T cell receptor beta chains in this list originate from one sample, sequenced in a study of CD8 T cells in Susac syndrome. Reverse transcription of roughly 0.45 to 1 ug RNA was performed with random hexamers. TCRdb processed the immunoSEQ multiplex PCR reads anew with MiXCR; each CDR3 protein has one entry. The profile shows a few hundred thousand distinct CDR3 sequences, 80% to 95% of them singletons. Sequenced material: CD4+ T cells from PBMCs. The source of these receptors is a human donor with multiple sclerosis.

This clonotype was detected a few times. CDR3 nucleotide sequence: TGTGCCAGCAGCCCCCCTAGGAGGGACGAGCAGTACTTC. Amino acid sequence: CASSPPRRDEQYF. The chain couples TRBV7-8 to TRBJ2-7, with D perhaps TRBD2 (6 bases). Germline CDR1 and CDR2: SGHVS and FQNEAQ. The CDR3 totals 13 residues. Trimming removed 5 bases at V and 5 bases at J, with 13 bases between.

V gene TRBV30 combines with J gene TRBJ2-1, with no clear D. V dropped 1 base and J dropped 0 bases, with 4 bases sitting between them. The CDR3 covers 13 residues. Germline CDR1 GTSNPN, CDR2 SVGIG (reference sequence). The CDR3 sequence: CAWSESSYNEQFF. DNA of the CDR3: TGTGCCTGGAGTGAAAGCTCCTACAATGAGCAGTTCTTC.

This sequence joins TRBV18 and TRBJ1-3, with D possibly being TRBD1 (5 bases). CDR1 KGHSH and CDR2 LQKENI come from the germline V gene. This CDR3 contains 15 residues. The V end was cut by 2 bases, the J end by 7 bases, with 15 bases between. This CDR3 reads CASSPDRSVRNTIYF. The DNA of the CDR3 is TGTGCCAGCTCACCAGACAGATCCGTTCGCAACACCATATATTTT.

This chain uses TRBV29-1 with TRBJ1-1; D ambiguous. Germline-derived CDR1 and CDR2 are SQVTM and ANQGSEA. The V end lost 2 bases, the J end lost 6 bases, and 10 bases lay between the germline ends. The CDR3 runs to 12 residues. CDR3 in amino acids: CSVEKAPAEAFF. The CDR3 region has the DNA TGCAGCGTTGAAAAGGCCCCAGCTGAAGCTTTCTTT.

The CDR3 is CASTRGEGSYGYTF. CDR3 nucleotide sequence: TGTGCCAGCACCCGAGGGGAGGGTAGCTATGGCTACACCTTC. The rearrangement uses TRBV12-3 or TRBV12-4 and TRBJ1-2; possible D gene TRBD1, 5 bases. Between the trimmed V and J ends, which lost 7 bases and 4 bases, there was a span of 16 bases. The CDR3 has 14 residues.

The rearrangement joins TRBV24-1 to TRBJ2-2; D unresolved. Trimming stripped 3 bases from V and 1 base from J, with 14 bases between. This CDR3 has 17 residues. CDR1 is KGHDR and CDR2 is SFDVKD in the germline V gene. In DNA, the CDR3 is TGTGCCACCAGTGATGGAAGGGATGGGGTGAACACCGGGGAGCTGTTTTTT. This codes for CATSDGRDGVNTGELFF.

This chain joins TRBV24-1 and TRBJ2-3; the match to TRBD1 covers 11 bases. This CDR3 has 17 residues. The trim removed 3 bases at V and 2 bases at J, leaving 6 bases unmatched. Germline CDR1 KGHDR, CDR2 SFDVKD. The chain's CDR3 is CATSDVGTGGITDTQYF. The CDR3 bases are TGTGCCACCAGTGATGTCGGGACAGGGGGTATCACAGATACGCAGTATTTT.

The V call is TRBV9, the J call TRBJ2-5, with D possibly being TRBD2 (6 bases). The CDR3 extends over 16 amino acids. Trimming shortened V by 0 bases and J by 3 bases, and 15 bases separated the two germline ends. Germline assignment: CDR1 SGDLS and CDR2 YYNGEE. CDR3 loop: CASSVGIGWGEETQYF. The CDR3 DNA follows: TGTGCCAGCAGCGTAGGGATTGGGTGGGGGGAAGAGACCCAGTACTTC.

The J gene is TRBJ1-1, the V gene TRBV11-2; D might be TRBD1 (5 bases). This CDR3 contains 13 residues. V lost 0 bases to trimming and J lost 6 bases, with 8 bases between them. CDR1 and CDR2 from the germline V gene are SGHAT and FQNNGV. The CDR3 DNA is TGTGCCAGCAGCTTAGATCGACAGTCTGAAGCTTTCTTT. Translated, it gives CASSLDRQSEAFF.

V and J are TRBV18 and TRBJ2-7, with TRBD1 matching 9 bases. The V gene's germline CDR1 is KGHSH and CDR2 LQKENI. After removal of 2 bases from V and 1 base from J, the junction contained 3 bases not matched to a gene. The CDR3 runs 15 residues. CDR3 coding DNA: TGTGCCAGCTCACCAGGACAGGGGTATTCCTACGAGCAGTACTTC. Protein product: CASSPGQGYSYEQYF.

V gene TRBV12-2 combines with J gene TRBJ1-5. TRBV12-2 is annotated as a pseudogene. The CDR3 extends over 14 amino acids. The chain's CDR3 is CASRLEDSNQPQHF. CDR3 coding DNA: TGTGCAAGTCGCTTAGAAGACAGTAATCAGCCCCAGCATTTT.

This clonotype is a singleton in its sample. This chain joins TRBV28 and TRBJ1-6; weak D call: TRBD1 (6 bases). V was trimmed by 1 base and J by 7 bases, leaving 11 bases between them. The CDR3 is 15 residues long. Germline V gene data show CDR1 as MDHEN and CDR2 as SYDVKM. In nucleotides, the CDR3 is TGTGCCAGCAGTTTATTAGCCGGGGGCAATTCACCCCTCCACTTT. It is translated as CASSLLAGGNSPLHF.